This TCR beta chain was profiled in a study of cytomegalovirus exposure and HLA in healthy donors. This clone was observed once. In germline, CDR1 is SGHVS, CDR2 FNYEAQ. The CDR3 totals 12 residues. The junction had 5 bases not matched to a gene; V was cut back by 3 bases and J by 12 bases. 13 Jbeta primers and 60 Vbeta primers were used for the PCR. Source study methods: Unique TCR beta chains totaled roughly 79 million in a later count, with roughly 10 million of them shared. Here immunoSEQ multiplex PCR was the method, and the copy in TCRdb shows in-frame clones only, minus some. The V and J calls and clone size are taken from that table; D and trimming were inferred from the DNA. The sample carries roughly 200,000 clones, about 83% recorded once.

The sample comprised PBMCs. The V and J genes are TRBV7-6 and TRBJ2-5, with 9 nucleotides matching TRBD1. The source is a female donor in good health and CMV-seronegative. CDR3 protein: CASSFWDREEYF. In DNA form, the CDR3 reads TGTGCCAGCAGCTTTTGGGACAGGGAGGAGTACTTC.